A selection of T cell receptor beta chains follows, all from one sample in a study of T cell responses to AZD1222 COVID-19 vaccine. Profiled with immunoSEQ multiplex PCR; TCRdb holds only in-frame clones, not every one. This table has roughly 80,000 clones, around nine tenths appearing once. This specimen consisted of peripheral blood, obtained on day 0 of MenACWY control vaccination. The receptors shown here come from an adult in good health. The CDR3 runs from the conserved cysteine through the conserved F or W.

TRBV12-3/TRBV12-4	TRBJ2-1	CASSRNEQFF
TRBV6-6	TRBJ2-7	CASSPPGQNYEQYF
TRBV9	TRBJ1-3	CASRGGASGNTIYF
TRBV11-2	TRBJ1-2	CASGPGQTYEGYTF
TRBV3-1/TRBV3-2	TRBJ2-5	CASSQVPKETQYF
TRBV6-5	TRBJ1-2	CASTKGAVYNYGYTF
TRBV30	TRBJ1-5	CAWSADGINQPQHF
TRBV6-5	TRBJ1-3	CASSSDGGNTIYF
TRBV19	TRBJ1-4	CARDQFRGPKVGTVF
TRBV4-3	TRBJ2-2	CASSPGYAREGLTGELFF
TRBV5-1	TRBJ1-1	CASLPGQGLGNTEAFF
TRBV19	TRBJ2-3	CASSIGGATDTQYF
TRBV14	TRBJ2-1	CASSQVVGGSSYNEQFF
TRBV18	TRBJ1-1	CASSPIGGVDTEAFF
TRBV10-1	TRBJ2-1	CATTGLAGNEQFF
TRBV2	TRBJ1-6	CASSGRGLAPLHF
TRBV29-1	TRBJ1-1	CSGNQGKNTEAFF
TRBV25-1	TRBJ1-1	CASTRGGAYGFAEAFF
TRBV6-2/TRBV6-3	TRBJ2-1	CASSHPTGSYNEQFF
TRBV6-4	TRBJ2-6	CASRDGLLTGTATFSGANVLTF
TRBV10-2	TRBJ1-5	CASSESKFNQPQHF
TRBV6-5	TRBJ2-2	CASNPQRRGGGELFF
TRBV2	TRBJ1-1	CASSITGGGTEAFF
TRBV4-3	TRBJ1-2	CASSQDRGGANYGYTF
TRBV7-9	TRBJ1-2	CASSLRGYTF
TRBV6-6	TRBJ2-7	CASSYGDTNYEQYF
TRBV3-1/TRBV3-2	TRBJ2-1	CASSQGTGGGLYNEQFF
TRBV19	TRBJ1-3	CASQTFGNTIYF
TRBV4-3	TRBJ1-1	CASSPHVGTEAFF
TRBV2	TRBJ2-1	CASRRLAGANEQFF
TRBV3-1/TRBV3-2	TRBJ2-1	CASSKYNEQFF
TRBV9	TRBJ1-2	CASSIRPGGDYGYTF
TRBV4-2	TRBJ2-7	CASSQGLESEQYF
TRBV9	TRBJ2-1	CASSLSVTGGDEQFF
TRBV5-4	TRBJ1-1	CASSLVRGLGTEAFF
TRBV28	TRBJ1-2	CASLGSPNYGYTF
TRBV6-1	TRBJ1-1	CASSEWGENTEAFF
TRBV7-2	TRBJ2-7	CASSWGQGHYEQYF
TRBV28	TRBJ2-5	CASSPPGQETQYF
TRBV4-2	TRBJ1-1	CASSQPDTAGTEAFF
TRBV6-1	TRBJ1-2	CASSDFQDYGYTF
TRBV11-2	TRBJ1-5	CASSANRANQPQHF
TRBV7-9	TRBJ2-7	CASSSVAGQGRESSYEQYF
TRBV27	TRBJ2-7	CASPDRGYEQYF